This T cell receptor (beta chain) was sequenced in a study of CD8+CD57+ T cells in acquired aplastic anemia. Findings and limits, study-wide: Patients shared twenty-nine CD8+ CDR3 sequences with controls. Patients and controls had CD8+ Simpson's diversity values that were not significantly distinct.

This clonotype has more than one count but fewer than ten. Its target is unknown. By flow cytometry, patients selected for sequencing had shown an expansion of CD8+CD57+ cells. As a group, the patients uniformly had severe acquired aplastic anemia. Genomic DNA constituted the template upon which TCR beta VDJ and CDR3 profiling was performed. TCRdb re-called the reads through MiXCR, storing one row per CDR3 protein. The repertoire holds fewer than 85,000 distinct CDR3 sequences, roughly two thirds seen once, with approximately 81% in the top ten. The sequencing sample was made of sorted CD4+, CD8+, or CD8+CD57+ T cells (not recorded which) from PBMCs. This sequence was found in a human donor with aplastic anemia.

The CDR3 spells CASRALEAVYTGELFF. CDR3 sequence (DNA): TGTGCCAGCAGAGCTTTGGAAGCGGTCTACACCGGGGAGCTGTTTTTT. V is TRBV25-1 and J is TRBJ2-2; weak D call: TRBD2 (5 bases). The CDR3 is 16 residues long. Per the germline V gene, CDR1 is MGHDK and CDR2 is SYGVNS. V was shortened by 6 bases and J by 3 bases, with 17 bases between the two germline ends.